This T cell receptor beta chain was profiled in a study of T cells in Graves' hyperthyroidism and ophthalmopathy. Regarding the study as a whole: The blood repertoire included most of the expanded thyroid clonotypes above 0.001.

About this clonotype: Antigen: not known.

TCR beta CDR3 regions were amplified from RNA transcripts. The HTBI set primed first-round TCR CDR3 RT-PCR. TCRdb re-analysed the multiplex PCR reads in MiXCR, keeping a single row per CDR3 protein. The repertoire has some 350,000 distinct CDR3 sequences, about a sixth of them found once; the top ten carry roughly 26%. Extraction of PBMCs used roughly 10 ml of fresh peripheral blood. The V gene end was trimmed by 6 bases and the J gene end by 7 bases; junction bases not matched to a gene: 15. CDR3 size: 16 residues. Germline CDR1 reads MDHEN; CDR2 reads SYDVKM. The source of this sequence is a woman aged 18-29 years with Graves' hyperthyroidism that later progressed to Graves' ophthalmopathy. This sequence joins TRBV28 and TRBJ2-1; 7 bases align to TRBD2. The sequencing input was blood. The CDR3 region has the DNA TGTGCCAGCAGCACCCGGACTAGTTCAGTTCGTAATGAGCAGTTCTTC. Translated: CASSTRTSSVRNEQFF. Using reference TRBV28 and TRBJ2-1 for the parts outside the CDR3, the full variable domain is DVKVTQSSRYLVKRTGEKVFLECVQDMDHENMFWYRQDPGLGLRLIYFSYDVKMKEKGDIPEGYSVSREKKERFSLILESASTNQTSMYLCASSTRTSSVRNEQFFGPGTRLTVL.